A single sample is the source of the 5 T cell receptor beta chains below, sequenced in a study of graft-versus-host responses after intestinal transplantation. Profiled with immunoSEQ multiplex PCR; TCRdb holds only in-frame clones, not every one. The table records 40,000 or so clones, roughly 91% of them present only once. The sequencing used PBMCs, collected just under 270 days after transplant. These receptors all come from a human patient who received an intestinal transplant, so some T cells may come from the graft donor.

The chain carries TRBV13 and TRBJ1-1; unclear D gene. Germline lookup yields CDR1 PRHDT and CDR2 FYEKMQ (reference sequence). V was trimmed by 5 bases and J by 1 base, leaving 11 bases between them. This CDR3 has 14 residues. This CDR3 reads CASSRINTNTEAFF. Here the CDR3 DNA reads TGTGCCAGCAGCCGGATCAACACGAACACTGAAGCTTTCTTT.

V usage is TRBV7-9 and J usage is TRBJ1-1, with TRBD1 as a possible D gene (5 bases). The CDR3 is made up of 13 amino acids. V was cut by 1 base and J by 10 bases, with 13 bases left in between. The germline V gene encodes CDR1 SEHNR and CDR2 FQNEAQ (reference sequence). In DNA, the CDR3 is TGTGCCAGCAGCTTAGAAGGGGAAGTTGGAGCTTTCTTT. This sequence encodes CASSLEGEVGAFF.

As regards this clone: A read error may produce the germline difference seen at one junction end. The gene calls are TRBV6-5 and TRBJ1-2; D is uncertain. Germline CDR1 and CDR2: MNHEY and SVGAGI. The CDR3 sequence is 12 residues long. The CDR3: CASSYSTGWAKF. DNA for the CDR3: TGTGCCAGCAGTTACTCCACGGGATGGGCAAAATTC.

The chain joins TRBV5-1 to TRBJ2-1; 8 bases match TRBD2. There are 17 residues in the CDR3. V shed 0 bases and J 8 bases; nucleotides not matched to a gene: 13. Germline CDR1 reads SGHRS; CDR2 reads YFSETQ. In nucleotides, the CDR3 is TGCGCCAGCAGCTTGGCCCCGCGGGGGGCCAGCGGGGATGAGCAGTTCTTC. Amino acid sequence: CASSLAPRGASGDEQFF.

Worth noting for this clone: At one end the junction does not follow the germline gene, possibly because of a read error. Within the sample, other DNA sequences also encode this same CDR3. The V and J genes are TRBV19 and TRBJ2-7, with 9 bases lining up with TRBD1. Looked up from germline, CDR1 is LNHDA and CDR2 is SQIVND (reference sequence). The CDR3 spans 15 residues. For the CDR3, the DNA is TGTGCCAGTAGTATCATTGGGGGACAGGGTGACGAGCAATACTTC. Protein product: CASSIIGGQGDEQYF.